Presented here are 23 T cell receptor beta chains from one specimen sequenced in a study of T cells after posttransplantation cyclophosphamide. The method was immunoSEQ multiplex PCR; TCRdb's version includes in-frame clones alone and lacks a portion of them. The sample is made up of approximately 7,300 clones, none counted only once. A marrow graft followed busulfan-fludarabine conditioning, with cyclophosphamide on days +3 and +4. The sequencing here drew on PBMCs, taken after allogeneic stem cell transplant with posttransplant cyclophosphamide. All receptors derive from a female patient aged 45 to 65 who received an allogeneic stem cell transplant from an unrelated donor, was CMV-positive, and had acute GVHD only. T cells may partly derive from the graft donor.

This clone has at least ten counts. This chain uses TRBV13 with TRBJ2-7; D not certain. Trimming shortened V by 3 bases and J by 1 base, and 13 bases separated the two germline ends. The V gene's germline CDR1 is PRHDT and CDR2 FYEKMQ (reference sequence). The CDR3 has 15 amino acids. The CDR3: CASSFPERYSYEQYF. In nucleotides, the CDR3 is TGTGCCAGCAGCTTCCCGGAGCGCTATTCCTACGAGCAGTACTTC.

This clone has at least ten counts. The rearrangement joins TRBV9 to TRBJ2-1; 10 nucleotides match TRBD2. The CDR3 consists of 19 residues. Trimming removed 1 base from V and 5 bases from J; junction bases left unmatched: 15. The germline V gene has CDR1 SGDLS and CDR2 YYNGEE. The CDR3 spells CASSVSPTPFSGGDNEQFF. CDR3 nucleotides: TGTGCCAGCAGCGTATCCCCCACCCCTTTCAGCGGGGGGGACAATGAGCAGTTCTTC. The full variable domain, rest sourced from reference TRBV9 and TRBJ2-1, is DSGVTQTPKHLITATGQRVTLRCSPRSGDLSVYWYQQSLDQGLQFLIQYYNGEERAKGNILERFSAQQFPDLHSELNLSSLELGDSALYFCASSVSPTPFSGGDNEQFFGPGTRLTVL.

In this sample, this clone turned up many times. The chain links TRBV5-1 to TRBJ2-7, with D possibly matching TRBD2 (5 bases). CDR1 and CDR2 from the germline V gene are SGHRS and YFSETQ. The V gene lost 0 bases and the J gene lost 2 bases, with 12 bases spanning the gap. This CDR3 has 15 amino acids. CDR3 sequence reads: CASSLGTGSAYEQYF. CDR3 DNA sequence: TGCGCCAGCAGCTTGGGAACGGGGTCGGCCTACGAGCAGTACTTC. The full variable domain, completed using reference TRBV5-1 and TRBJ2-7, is KAGVTQTPRYLIKTRGQQVTLSCSPISGHRSVSWYQQTPGQGLQFLFEYFSETQRNKGNFPGRFSGRQFSNSRSEMNVSTLELGDSALYLCASSLGTGSAYEQYFGPGTRLTVT.

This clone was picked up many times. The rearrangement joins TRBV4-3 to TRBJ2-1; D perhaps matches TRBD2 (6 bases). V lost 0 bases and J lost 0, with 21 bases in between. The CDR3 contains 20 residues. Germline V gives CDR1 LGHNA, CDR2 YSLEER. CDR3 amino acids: CASSQDLSSGPPSSYNEQFF. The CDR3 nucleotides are TGCGCCAGCAGCCAAGATTTGTCCAGCGGGCCCCCCAGCTCCTACAATGAGCAGTTCTTC.

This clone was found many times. The CDR3 spells CASSLRASSYNEQFF. Here the CDR3 DNA reads TGCGCCAGCAGCTTGAGAGCGAGCTCCTACAATGAGCAGTTCTTC. The chain has TRBV5-1 and TRBJ2-1, with D hard to call. The V and J ends lost 1 base and 0 bases respectively, with 8 bases between them. Germline V gene lookup returns CDR1 SGHRS and CDR2 YFSETQ. The CDR3 totals 15 residues.

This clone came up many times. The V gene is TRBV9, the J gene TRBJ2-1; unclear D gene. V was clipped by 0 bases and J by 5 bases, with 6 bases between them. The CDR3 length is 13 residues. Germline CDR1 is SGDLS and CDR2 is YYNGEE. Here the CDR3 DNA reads TGTGCCAGCAGCGTAGGTAGTCACAATGAGCAGTTCTTC. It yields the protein CASSVGSHNEQFF.

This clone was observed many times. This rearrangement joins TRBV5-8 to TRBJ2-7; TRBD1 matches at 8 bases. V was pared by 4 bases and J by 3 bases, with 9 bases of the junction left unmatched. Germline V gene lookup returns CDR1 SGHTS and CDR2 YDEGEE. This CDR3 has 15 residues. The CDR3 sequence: CASSLGQGLFYEQYF. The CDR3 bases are TGTGCCAGCAGCCTAGGACAGGGCCTTTTCTACGAGCAGTACTTC.

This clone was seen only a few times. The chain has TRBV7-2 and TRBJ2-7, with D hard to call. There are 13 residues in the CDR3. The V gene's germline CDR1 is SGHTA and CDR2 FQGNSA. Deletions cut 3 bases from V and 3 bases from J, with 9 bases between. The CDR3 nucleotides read TGTGCCAGCAGCTTCTCAAACGGCTACGAGCAGTACTTC. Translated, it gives CASSFSNGYEQYF. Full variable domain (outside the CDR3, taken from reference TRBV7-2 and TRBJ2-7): GAGVSQSPSNKVTEKGKDVELRCDPISGHTALYWYRQSLGQGLEFLIYFQGNSAPDKSGLPSDRFSAERTGGSVSTLTIQRTQQEDSAVYLCASSFSNGYEQYFGPGTRLTVT.

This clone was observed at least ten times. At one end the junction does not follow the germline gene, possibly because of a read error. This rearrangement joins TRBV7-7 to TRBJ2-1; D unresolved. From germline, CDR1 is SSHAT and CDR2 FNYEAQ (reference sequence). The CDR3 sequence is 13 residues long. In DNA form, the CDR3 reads TGTGCTAGCAGCTTAGGCGCCTACAATGAGCAGTTCTTC. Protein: CASSLGAYNEQFF.

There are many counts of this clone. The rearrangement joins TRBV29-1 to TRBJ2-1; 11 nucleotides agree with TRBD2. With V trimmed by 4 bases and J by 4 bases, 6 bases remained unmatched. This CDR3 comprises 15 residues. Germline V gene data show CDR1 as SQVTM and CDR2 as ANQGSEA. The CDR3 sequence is CSVAAGTSGYNEQFF. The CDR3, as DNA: TGCAGCGTTGCCGCCGGGACTAGCGGTTACAATGAGCAGTTCTTC.

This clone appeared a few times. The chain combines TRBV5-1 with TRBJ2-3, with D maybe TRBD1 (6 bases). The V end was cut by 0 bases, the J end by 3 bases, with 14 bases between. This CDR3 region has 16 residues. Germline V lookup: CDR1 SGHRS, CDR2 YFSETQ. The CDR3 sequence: CASSLAGAGATDTQYF. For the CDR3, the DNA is TGCGCCAGCAGCTTGGCCGGGGCAGGGGCAACAGATACGCAGTATTTT. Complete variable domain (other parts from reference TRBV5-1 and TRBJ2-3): KAGVTQTPRYLIKTRGQQVTLSCSPISGHRSVSWYQQTPGQGLQFLFEYFSETQRNKGNFPGRFSGRQFSNSRSEMNVSTLELGDSALYLCASSLAGAGATDTQYFGPGTRLTVL.

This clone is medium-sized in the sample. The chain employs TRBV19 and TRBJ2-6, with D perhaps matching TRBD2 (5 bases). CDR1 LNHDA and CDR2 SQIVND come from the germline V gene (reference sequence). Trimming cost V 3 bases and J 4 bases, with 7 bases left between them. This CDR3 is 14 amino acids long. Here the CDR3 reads CASSIWEGANVLTF. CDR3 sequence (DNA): TGTGCCAGTAGTATCTGGGAGGGGGCCAACGTCCTGACTTTC. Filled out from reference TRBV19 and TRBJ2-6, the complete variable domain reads DGGITQSPKYLFRKEGQNVTLSCEQNLNHDAMYWYRQDPGQGLRLIYYSQIVNDFQKGDIAEGYSVSREKKESFPLTVTSAQKNPTAFYLCASSIWEGANVLTFGAGSRLTVL.

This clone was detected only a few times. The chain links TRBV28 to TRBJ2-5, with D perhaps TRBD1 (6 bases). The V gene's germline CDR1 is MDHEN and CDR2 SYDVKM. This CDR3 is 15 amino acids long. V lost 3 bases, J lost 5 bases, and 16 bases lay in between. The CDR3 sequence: CASSLMGAPIETQYF. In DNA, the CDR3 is TGTGCCAGCAGTTTGATGGGGGCGCCGATTGAGACCCAGTACTTC.

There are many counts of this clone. The CDR3 DNA follows: TGTGCCAGCAGCTCGGGACTAGCGGGAGGGCTCAGCACCGGGGAGCTGTTTTTT. It translates to CASSSGLAGGLSTGELFF. V and J are TRBV11-3 and TRBJ2-2; 16 nucleotides agree with TRBD2. The CDR3 totals 18 residues. V was pared by 4 bases and J by 4 bases, with 6 bases of the junction left unmatched. From germline, CDR1 is SGHNT and CDR2 YENEEA.

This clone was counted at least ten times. The CDR3 DNA follows: TGTGCCAGCAGCTCCGGGGGTACGAACACCGGGGAGCTGTTTTTT. Its protein product is CASSSGGTNTGELFF. J is TRBJ2-2 and V is TRBV7-2, with TRBD2 as a possible D gene (6 bases). Germline V gives CDR1 SGHTA, CDR2 FQGNSA. This CDR3 contains 15 residues. V was pared by 4 bases and J by 0 bases, with 9 bases between.

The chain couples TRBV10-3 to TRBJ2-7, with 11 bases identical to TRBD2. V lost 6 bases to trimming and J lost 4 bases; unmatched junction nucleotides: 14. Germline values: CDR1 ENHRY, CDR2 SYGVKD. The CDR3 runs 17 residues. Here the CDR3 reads CAISRTSGSATVYEQYF. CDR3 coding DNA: TGTGCCATCAGCCGAACTAGCGGGAGTGCCACGGTGTACGAGCAGTACTTC.

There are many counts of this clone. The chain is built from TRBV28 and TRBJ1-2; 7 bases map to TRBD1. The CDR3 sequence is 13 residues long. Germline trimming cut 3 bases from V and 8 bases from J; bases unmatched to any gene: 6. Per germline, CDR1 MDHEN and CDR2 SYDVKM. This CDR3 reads CASSLTGSLGYTF. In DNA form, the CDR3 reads TGTGCCAGCAGTTTGACAGGGAGTCTCGGCTACACCTTC.

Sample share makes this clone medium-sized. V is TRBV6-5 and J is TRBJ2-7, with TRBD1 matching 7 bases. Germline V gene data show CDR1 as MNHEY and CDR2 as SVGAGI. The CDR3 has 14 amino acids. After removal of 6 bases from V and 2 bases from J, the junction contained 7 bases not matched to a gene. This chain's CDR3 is CASRPRQGTYEQYF. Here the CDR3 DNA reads TGTGCCAGCAGACCCCGACAGGGAACCTACGAGCAGTACTTC.

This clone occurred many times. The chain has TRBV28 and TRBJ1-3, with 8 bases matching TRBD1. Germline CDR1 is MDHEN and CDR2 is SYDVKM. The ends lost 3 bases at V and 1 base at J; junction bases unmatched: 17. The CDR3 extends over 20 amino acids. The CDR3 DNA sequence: TGTGCCAGCAGTTTGGGCCCGGGGCAGGGGGCGACGAGATCTGGAAACACCATATATTTT. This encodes CASSLGPGQGATRSGNTIYF.

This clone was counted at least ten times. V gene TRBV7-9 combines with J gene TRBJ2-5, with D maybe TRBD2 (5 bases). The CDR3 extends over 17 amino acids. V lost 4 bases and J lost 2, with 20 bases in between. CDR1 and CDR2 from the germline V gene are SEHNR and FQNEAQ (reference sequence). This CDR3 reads CASSSRVRAGEQETQYF. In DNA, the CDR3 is TGTGCCAGCAGCTCTAGGGTGAGGGCCGGTGAGCAAGAGACCCAGTACTTC.

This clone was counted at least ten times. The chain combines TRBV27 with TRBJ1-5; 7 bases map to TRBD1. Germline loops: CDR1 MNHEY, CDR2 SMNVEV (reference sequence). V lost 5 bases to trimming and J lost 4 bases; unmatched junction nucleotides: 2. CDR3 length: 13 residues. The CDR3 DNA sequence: TGTGCCAGCAGTATGGACAGGAATCAGCCCCAGCATTTT. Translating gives CASSMDRNQPQHF.

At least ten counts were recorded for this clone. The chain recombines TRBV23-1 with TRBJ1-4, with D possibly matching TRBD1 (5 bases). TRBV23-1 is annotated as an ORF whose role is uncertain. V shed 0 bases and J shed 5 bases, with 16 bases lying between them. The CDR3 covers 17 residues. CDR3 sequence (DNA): TGCGCCAGCAGTCAATCGAGGGACGGGGGATTGAATGAAAAACTGTTTTTT. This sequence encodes CASSQSRDGGLNEKLFF.

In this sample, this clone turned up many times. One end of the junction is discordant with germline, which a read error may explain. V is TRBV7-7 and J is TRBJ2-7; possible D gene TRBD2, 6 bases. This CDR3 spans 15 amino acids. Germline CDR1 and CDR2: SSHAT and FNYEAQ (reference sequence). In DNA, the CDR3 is TGTGCTAGCAGCTTAGGGCCTGGGACTTCCTACGAGCAGTACTTC. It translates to CASSLGPGTSYEQYF.